This TCR beta chain was documented in a study of cytomegalovirus exposure and HLA in healthy donors. Study-wide background: The same platform was used for the 130 or so validation repertoires as for the 600 to 700 first-cohort repertoires, as reported in a later analysis. Overall study findings and caveats: It was reportedly the case that the classifier diagnosed cytomegalovirus status with high specificity and sensitivity.

Germline V gives CDR1 SEHNR, CDR2 FQNEAQ (reference sequence). The CDR3 covers 16 residues. V was trimmed by 5 bases and J by 7 bases, leaving 20 bases between them. A remark on this clone: Antigen specificity is unknown.

Data came from immunoSEQ multiplex PCR; TCRdb stores just in-frame clones and leaves some out. The sample yields around 150,000 clones, roughly 89% seen once. Input material: PBMCs. The chain combines TRBV7-9 with TRBJ2-2, with D perhaps TRBD1 (7 bases). This TCR came from a woman between 18 and 29 years old in good health and CMV-seropositive. CDR3 DNA sequence: TGTGCCAGCAGCCACGTAAGACAGGGAGGCGGCGGGGAGCTGTTTTTT. It specifies CASSHVRQGGGGELFF.